The clone carrying this T cell receptor beta chain was found many times. As yet, its antigen is unknown. Fresh 10 ml peripheral blood yielded PBMCs. V was shortened by 6 bases and J by 3 bases, with 12 bases between the two germline ends. Germline CDR1 and CDR2: MNHNS and SASEGT. The CDR3 spans 14 residues. The record originates from a study of T cells in Graves' hyperthyroidism and ophthalmopathy. Regarding the study as a whole: Using 13 V-J features, a model discriminated ophthalmopathy from stable hyperthyroidism.

Amplification targeted TCR beta CDR3 regions from RNA transcripts. The TCR CDR3 first-round RT-PCR relied on the HTBI primer set. MiXCR was run by TCRdb on the multiplex PCR reads, yielding one entry per CDR3 protein. Of around 300,000 distinct CDR3 sequences listed, roughly an eighth are singletons. Source material: blood. J is TRBJ1-5 and V is TRBV6-1; D uncertain. This clonotype was sampled from a woman aged 40 to 50 with Graves' hyperthyroidism. CDR3: CASRRERVNQPQHF. As DNA, the CDR3 is TGTGCCAGCAGGAGGGAGAGGGTCAATCAGCCCCAGCATTTT.